This T cell receptor beta chain was retrieved from a study of lung T cells in sarcoidosis with Löfgren's syndrome. Via MiXCR, TCRdb re-called the reads, giving one row per CDR3 protein. The profile shows fewer than 25,000 distinct CDR3 sequences, roughly a fifth of them singletons. This TCR was sampled from a human donor with sarcoidosis (Löfgren's syndrome or another form), or a control subject (not recorded which). Sample: CD4+ T cells from bronchoalveolar lavage.

In nucleotides, the CDR3 is TGCAGCGTCCCGACGAGCTACGAGCAGTACTTC. It encodes CSVPTSYEQYF. V gene TRBV29-1 combines with J gene TRBJ2-7, with D unclear. Germline V gene sequence: CDR1 SQVTM, CDR2 ANQGSEA. Trimming pared 6 bases from V and 3 bases from J, leaving 9 bases between. This CDR3 comprises 11 residues.